These 11 T cell receptor beta chains originate from one sample sequenced in a study of T-cell reconstitution after alpha-beta-depleted transplantation in children. Researchers prepared the TCRbeta library using unique molecular identifiers, the study reports. In TCRdb, the PCR reads were re-called with MiXCR into one record per CDR3 protein. Among tens of thousands of distinct CDR3 sequences, 6.3% were seen once, and the ten largest hold 7%. The starting material was PBMCs, mostly from graft donor cells, obtained 180 days after TCRalphabeta/CD19-depleted stem cell transplant. Receptors were obtained from a male patient between 5 and 17 years old who had a stem cell transplant for acute myeloid leukemia, so the T cells may come from the graft donor.

This clonotype showed up many times. The chain combines TRBV30 with TRBJ2-3; D possibly uses TRBD1 or TRBD2 (5 bases each). The V end lost 3 bases, the J end lost 5 bases, and 18 bases lay between the germline ends. This CDR3 is built from 15 residues. From germline, CDR1 is GTSNPN and CDR2 SVGIG (reference sequence). This CDR3 is CAWSEGSGTQDTQYF. CDR3 nucleotide sequence: TGTGCCTGGAGCGAGGGGTCGGGTACACAAGATACGCAGTATTTT.

This clonotype was seen many times. The J gene is TRBJ2-3, the V gene TRBV5-6, with 8 bases aligning to TRBD1. The V segment lost 4 bases and the J segment 4 bases; nucleotides outside the gene matches: 8. The length of the CDR3 is 15 residues. From germline, CDR1 is SGHDT and CDR2 YYEEEE. CDR3 DNA: TGTGCCAGCAGCCTGGGGAACAGGGGGGCAGATACGCAGTATTTT. Translating gives CASSLGNRGADTQYF.

This clonotype showed up many times. The chain couples TRBV19 to TRBJ1-2, with no clear D. The CDR3 is made up of 16 amino acids. Germline V gene data show CDR1 as LNHDA and CDR2 as SQIVND (reference sequence). V was shortened by 1 base and J by 2 bases, with 14 bases between the two germline ends. CDR3 residues: CASSIGSADLNYGYTF. The CDR3 nucleotides read TGTGCCAGTAGTATAGGATCAGCGGACCTCAACTATGGCTACACCTTC.

This clonotype was counted ten times or more. V is TRBV7-3 and J is TRBJ2-3; 7 bases agree with TRBD2. The germline gives CDR1 SGHTA, CDR2 FQGTGA. The CDR3 sequence is 19 residues long. The V gene end was trimmed by 2 bases and the J gene end by 2 bases; junction bases not matched to a gene: 16. The CDR3 region is CASSLLQRTLADPTDTQYF. DNA for the CDR3: TGTGCCAGCAGCTTACTCCAGCGTACCCTAGCGGACCCCACAGATACGCAGTATTTT.

This clonotype was observed many times. This chain joins TRBV28 and TRBJ1-3, with 7 bases that match TRBD1. The CDR3 totals 15 residues. Germline CDR1 is MDHEN and CDR2 is SYDVKM. J gave up 2 bases and V 4 bases, and 5 bases lay outside the gene matches. CDR3 loop: CASSSQQGTGNTIYF. CDR3 sequence (DNA): TGTGCCAGCAGTTCCCAACAGGGGACTGGAAACACCATATATTTT.

This clonotype was seen repeatedly, ten times or more. This chain uses TRBV11-2 with TRBJ2-7, with no clear D. In germline, CDR1 is SGHAT, CDR2 FQNNGV. The CDR3 has 13 amino acids. V lost 3 bases, J lost 7 bases, and 13 bases lay in between. The CDR3 here is CASSFGNAVEQYF. The CDR3 DNA is TGTGCCAGCAGCTTTGGTAATGCGGTAGAGCAGTACTTC. Variable domain in full (rest from reference TRBV11-2 and TRBJ2-7): EAGVAQSPRYKIIEKRQSVAFWCNPISGHATLYWYQQILGQGPKLLIQFQNNGVVDDSQLPKDRFSAERLKGVDSTLKIQPAKLEDSAVYLCASSFGNAVEQYFGPGTRLTVT.

This clonotype was seen repeatedly, ten times or more. This chain uses TRBV11-2 with TRBJ2-1; 10 positions agree with TRBD2. From germline, CDR1 is SGHAT and CDR2 FQNNGV. There are 15 residues in the CDR3. V gave up 5 bases and J gave up 6 bases; unmatched junction bases: 7. Here the CDR3 DNA reads TGTGCCAGCAGCCCGATTGGACTAGCGGTCAATGAGCAGTTCTTC. Protein product: CASSPIGLAVNEQFF.

This clonotype was counted ten times or more. The chain employs TRBV20-1 and TRBJ1-2; TRBD1 aligns across 8 bases. This CDR3 spans 12 amino acids. Germline V gene lookup returns CDR1 DFQATT and CDR2 SNEGSKA (reference sequence). After removal of 6 bases from V and 3 bases from J, the junction contained 3 bases not matched to a gene. CDR3: CSAGQGDYGYTF. The CDR3 region has the DNA TGCAGTGCCGGACAGGGCGACTATGGCTACACCTTC.

This clonotype was found many times. The chain couples TRBV7-3 to TRBJ2-2; 9 bases line up with TRBD1. The CDR3 loop spans 16 amino acids. Germline V lookup: CDR1 SGHTA, CDR2 FQGTGA. J was trimmed by 4 bases and V by 4 bases; bases with no gene match: 7. The CDR3 sequence: CASSSSGDRVTGELFF. CDR3 DNA sequence: TGTGCCAGCAGCTCTTCAGGGGACAGGGTCACCGGGGAGCTGTTTTTT.

This clonotype has just a few counts. J is TRBJ1-1 and V is TRBV15; the D is unclear. With 4 bases removed from V and 7 bases from J, the gap between germline ends came to 13 bases. Germline V gene sequence: CDR1 LNHNV, CDR2 YYDKDF (reference sequence). The CDR3 is 13 residues long. The DNA of the CDR3 is TGTGCCACCAGCACCCGTGGACGGGGTGAAGCTTTCTTT. Translation gives CATSTRGRGEAFF.

This clonotype has a count of ten or more. The chain couples TRBV20-1 to TRBJ1-1; tentatively, D is TRBD1 (5 bases). Germline V gene data show CDR1 as DFQATT and CDR2 as SNEGSKA (reference sequence). V gave up 6 bases and J gave up 5 bases, with 19 bases separating them. This CDR3 is 14 amino acids long. The CDR3 DNA follows: TGCAGTGCCCCAAGTTATGGGGGGGGGACTGAAGCTTTCTTT. Its protein is CSAPSYGGGTEAFF.